These 11 T cell receptor beta chains share one sample of origin, sequenced in a study of breast tumors, draining lymph nodes, adjacent tissues. Breast cancer patients provided tissue from their axillary draining lymph nodes. MiXCR, applied by TCRdb to the multiplex PCR reads, yields one record per CDR3 protein. This table has fewer than 200,000 distinct CDR3 sequences, approximately 30% appearing once. Source material: axillary lymph node tissue. These receptors came from a female donor with breast cancer. Some clones in this sample may be carry-over from other donors' samples.

This clonotype was counted at least ten times. The chain has TRBV9 and TRBJ2-5, with 7 bases lining up with TRBD1. Trimming took 2 bases from V and 2 from J; bases not matched to a gene: 3. Germline assignment: CDR1 SGDLS and CDR2 YYNGEE. This CDR3 contains 14 residues. The CDR3 sequence: CASSVWDRQETQYF. The CDR3 region has the DNA TGTGCCAGCAGCGTTTGGGACAGACAAGAGACCCAGTACTTC.

This clonotype was observed a single time. The chain uses TRBV20-1 and TRBJ2-2; TRBD1 matches 7 bases. The V gene end was trimmed by 3 bases and the J gene end by 3 bases; junction bases not matched to a gene: 13. This CDR3 is built from 17 residues. Germline loops: CDR1 DFQATT, CDR2 SNEGSKA (reference sequence). CDR3 bases: TGCAGTGCTAGGGATTCGGAACGACAGGGTCACACCGGGGAGCTGTTTTTT. It specifies CSARDSERQGHTGELFF.

The sample holds many counts of this clonotype. The gene calls are TRBV24-1 and TRBJ2-7; 10 nucleotides align to TRBD2. CDR3 length: 14 residues. The J segment lost 6 bases and the V segment lost 6 bases, leaving 7 bases of the junction unmatched. CDR1 is KGHDR and CDR2 is SFDVKD in the germline V gene. The CDR3 nucleotides are TGTGCCACCAGTCTCAGCGGGAGGGCCGGCGAGCAGTACTTC. This codes for CATSLSGRAGEQYF.

With respect to this clonotype: A much larger clone sits a single nucleotide away, making a read error possible. The CDR3 end shows no conserved phenylalanine or tryptophan, and so a read error is likely. As DNA, the CDR3 is TGTGCCAGTAGTGTATACCGGGACAGGGGGGGCCATGAGCAGTTCTCC. Its protein is CASSVYRDRGGHEQFS. The chain carries TRBV19 and TRBJ2-1; TRBD1 aligns across 11 bases. This CDR3 comprises 16 residues. V dropped 5 bases and J dropped 8; count of bases not matched to a gene: 11. CDR1 is LNHDA, CDR2 SQIVND, per germline (reference sequence).

The rearrangement uses TRBV28 and TRBJ2-2; D is unclear. V gave up 3 bases and J gave up 6 bases, with 8 bases separating them. CDR3 length: 13 residues. Looked up from germline, CDR1 is MDHEN and CDR2 is SYDVKM. CDR3 in amino acids: CASSLLGPGELFF. CDR3 in DNA: TGTGCCAGCAGTTTGCTGGGTCCCGGGGAGCTGTTTTTT.

The chain joins TRBV20-1 to TRBJ2-5; 14 nucleotides match TRBD2. Germline V gene lookup returns CDR1 DFQATT and CDR2 SNEGSKA (reference sequence). J was trimmed by 7 bases and V by 5 bases; bases with no gene match: 3. This CDR3 is built from 13 residues. The CDR3 DNA reads as TGCAGTGCTCCCGGGACTAGCGGGGGGACCCAGTACTTC. Protein sequence: CSAPGTSGGTQYF.

This clonotype was picked up one time. This chain links TRBV5-1 with TRBJ2-5; weak D call: TRBD1 (5 bases). This CDR3 is built from 14 residues. Looked up from germline, CDR1 is SGHRS and CDR2 is YFSETQ. V was clipped by 0 bases and J by 8 bases, with 14 bases between them. The CDR3 nucleotides are TGCGCCAGCAGCTTGGAAGGGGCCCTGAACACCCAGTACTTC. Translated, it gives CASSLEGALNTQYF.

This clonotype has more than one count but fewer than ten. A much more abundant neighbour one base away suggests this may be a read error. The chain couples TRBV20-1 to TRBJ2-7; TRBD2 agrees at 7 bases. CDR3 length: 17 residues. V was pared by 0 bases and J by 3 bases, with 14 bases of the junction left unmatched. Germline assignment: CDR1 DFQATT and CDR2 SNEGSKA (reference sequence). The chain's CDR3 is CSARDWGGRAGSYEQYF. The CDR3 DNA is TGCAGTGCTAGAGATTGGGGAGGGCGGGCCGGGAGCTACGAGCAGTACTTC.

This clonotype was counted ten times or more. J is TRBJ2-7 and V is TRBV7-8, with D unresolved. This CDR3 comprises 13 residues. Trimming stripped 5 bases from V and 4 bases from J, with 12 bases between. Germline loops: CDR1 SGHVS, CDR2 FQNEAQ. The CDR3 DNA reads TGTGCCAGCAGCCCGATGATGGTTTACGAGCAGTACTTC. This sequence encodes CASSPMMVYEQYF.

This clonotype showed up many times. J is TRBJ1-4 and V is TRBV6-5; 9 bases map to TRBD1. J was trimmed by 8 bases and V by 5 bases; bases with no gene match: 6. Germline V gene data show CDR1 as MNHEY and CDR2 as SVGAGI. The CDR3 totals 14 residues. This CDR3 reads CASSPGGTGEKLFF. The CDR3 DNA reads as TGTGCCAGCAGTCCGGGGGGGACAGGGGAAAAACTGTTTTTT.

There are many counts of this clonotype. The rearrangement joins TRBV19 to TRBJ2-7; the match to TRBD1 covers 7 bases. This CDR3 comprises 13 residues. With V trimmed by 8 bases and J by 1 base, 5 bases remained unmatched. CDR1 and CDR2 (germline): LNHDA, SQIVND (reference sequence). The CDR3 sequence is CASSGGLSYEQYF. For the CDR3, the DNA is TGTGCCAGTTCAGGGGGTCTGTCCTACGAGCAGTACTTC.